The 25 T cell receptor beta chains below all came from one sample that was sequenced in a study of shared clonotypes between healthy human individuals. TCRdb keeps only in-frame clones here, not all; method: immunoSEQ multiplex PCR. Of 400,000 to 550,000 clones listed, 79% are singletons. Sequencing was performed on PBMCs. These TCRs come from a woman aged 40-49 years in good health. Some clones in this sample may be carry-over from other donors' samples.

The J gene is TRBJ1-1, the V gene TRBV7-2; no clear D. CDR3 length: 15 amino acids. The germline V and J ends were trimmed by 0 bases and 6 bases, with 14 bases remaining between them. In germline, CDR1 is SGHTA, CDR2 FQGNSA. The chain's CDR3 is CASSLAAQSVAEAFF. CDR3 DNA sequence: TGTGCCAGCAGCTTAGCGGCACAATCGGTAGCTGAAGCTTTCTTT.

The CDR3 sequence: CASSLFSGVTYEQYF. The CDR3 DNA follows: TGTGCCAGCAGTTTATTTTCGGGGGTAACCTACGAGCAGTACTTC. The genes are TRBV27 and TRBJ2-7, with TRBD2 as a possible D gene (6 bases). V shed 1 base and J shed 2 bases, with 12 bases lying between them. From germline, CDR1 is MNHEY and CDR2 SMNVEV (reference sequence). This CDR3 is 15 amino acids long.

CDR3 protein: CAWSQGQSTDTQYF. As DNA, the CDR3 is TGTGCCTGGAGCCAGGGACAGAGCACAGATACGCAGTATTTT. This chain connects TRBV30 to TRBJ2-3, with 7 bases that match TRBD1. Losses at the gene ends were 3 bases for V and 0 bases for J; bases not matched to a gene: 3. The germline V gene encodes CDR1 GTSNPN and CDR2 SVGIG (reference sequence). CDR3 length: 14 amino acids.

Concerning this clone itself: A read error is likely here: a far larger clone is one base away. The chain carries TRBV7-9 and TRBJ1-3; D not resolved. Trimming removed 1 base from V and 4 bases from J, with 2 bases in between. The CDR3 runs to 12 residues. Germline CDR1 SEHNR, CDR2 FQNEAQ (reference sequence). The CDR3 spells CASSLGGNTIYF. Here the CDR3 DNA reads TGTGCCAGCAGCTTAGGGGGAAACACCATATATTTT.

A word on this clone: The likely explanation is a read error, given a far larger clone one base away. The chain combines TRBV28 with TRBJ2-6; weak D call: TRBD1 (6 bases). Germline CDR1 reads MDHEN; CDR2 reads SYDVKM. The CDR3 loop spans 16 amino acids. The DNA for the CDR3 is TGTGCCAGCAGTTCCGGACAGTTAGATGGGGCCAACGTCCTGGCTTTC. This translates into CASSSGQLDGANVLAF.

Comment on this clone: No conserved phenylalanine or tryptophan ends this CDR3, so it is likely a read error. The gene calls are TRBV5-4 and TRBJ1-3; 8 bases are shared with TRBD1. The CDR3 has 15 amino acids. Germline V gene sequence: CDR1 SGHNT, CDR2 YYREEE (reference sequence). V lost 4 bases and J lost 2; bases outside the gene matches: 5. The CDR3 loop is CASSRGQGTGNTIYS. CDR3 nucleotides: TGTGCCAGCAGCCGCGGACAGGGAACTGGAAACACCATATATTCT.

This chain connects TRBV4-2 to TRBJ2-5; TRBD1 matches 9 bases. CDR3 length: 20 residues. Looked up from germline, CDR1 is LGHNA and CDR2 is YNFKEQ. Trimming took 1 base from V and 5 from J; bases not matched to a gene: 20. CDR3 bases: TGTGCCAGCAGCCAAGCTCAGGGGACAGGGTGGACTAGTATCCTGGAGACCCAGTACTTC. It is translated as CASSQAQGTGWTSILETQYF.

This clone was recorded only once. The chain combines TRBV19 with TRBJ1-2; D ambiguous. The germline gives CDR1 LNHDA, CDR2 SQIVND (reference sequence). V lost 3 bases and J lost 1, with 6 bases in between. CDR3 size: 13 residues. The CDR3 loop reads CASSISVNYGYTF. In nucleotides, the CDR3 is TGTGCCAGTAGTATCTCGGTTAACTATGGCTACACCTTC.

CDR3: CASSSHGRQSSYEQYF. DNA of the CDR3: TGTGCCAGCAGTTCCCACGGGCGCCAATCATCCTACGAGCAGTACTTC. The chain links TRBV27 to TRBJ2-7; D unclear. This CDR3 contains 16 residues. V lost 4 bases and J lost 1, with 17 bases in between. CDR1 is MNHEY and CDR2 is SMNVEV in the germline V gene (reference sequence).

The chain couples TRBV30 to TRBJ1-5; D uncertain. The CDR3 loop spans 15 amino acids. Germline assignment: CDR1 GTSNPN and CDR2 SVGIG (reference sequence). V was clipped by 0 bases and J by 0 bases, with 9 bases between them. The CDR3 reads CAWSVGRHSNQPQHF. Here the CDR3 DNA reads TGTGCCTGGAGTGTAGGCAGGCATAGCAATCAGCCCCAGCATTTT.

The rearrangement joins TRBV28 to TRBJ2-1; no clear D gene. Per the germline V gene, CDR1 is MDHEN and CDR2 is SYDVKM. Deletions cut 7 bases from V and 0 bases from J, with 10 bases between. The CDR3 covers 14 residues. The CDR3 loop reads CASTPSGSYNEQFF. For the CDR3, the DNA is TGTGCCAGCACCCCGTCTGGCTCCTACAATGAGCAGTTCTTC. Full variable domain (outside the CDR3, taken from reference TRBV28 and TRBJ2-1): DVKVTQSSRYLVKRTGEKVFLECVQDMDHENMFWYRQDPGLGLRLIYFSYDVKMKEKGDIPEGYSVSREKKERFSLILESASTNQTSMYLCASTPSGSYNEQFFGPGTRLTVL.

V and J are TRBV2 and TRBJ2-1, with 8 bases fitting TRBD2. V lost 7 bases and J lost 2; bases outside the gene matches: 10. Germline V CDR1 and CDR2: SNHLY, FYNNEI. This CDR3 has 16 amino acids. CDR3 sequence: CASTPGAGVAYNEQFF. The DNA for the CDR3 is TGTGCCAGCACCCCTGGAGCGGGAGTAGCCTACAATGAGCAGTTCTTC. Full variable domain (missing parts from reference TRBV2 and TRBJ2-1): EPEVTQTPSHQVTQMGQEVILRCVPISNHLYFYWYRQILGQKVEFLVSFYNNEISEKSEIFDDQFSVERPDGSNFTLKIRSTKLEDSAMYFCASTPGAGVAYNEQFFGPGTRLTVL.

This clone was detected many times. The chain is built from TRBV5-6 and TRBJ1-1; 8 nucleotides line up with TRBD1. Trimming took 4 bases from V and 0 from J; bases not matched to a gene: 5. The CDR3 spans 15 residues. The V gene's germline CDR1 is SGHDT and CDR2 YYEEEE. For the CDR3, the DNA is TGTGCCAGCAGCGCCACAGGGGGAGTGAACACTGAAGCTTTCTTT. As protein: CASSATGGVNTEAFF.

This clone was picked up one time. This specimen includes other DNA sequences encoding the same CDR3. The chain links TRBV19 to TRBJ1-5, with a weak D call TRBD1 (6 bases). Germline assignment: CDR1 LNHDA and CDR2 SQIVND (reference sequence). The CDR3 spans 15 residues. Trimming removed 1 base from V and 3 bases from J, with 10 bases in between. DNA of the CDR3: TGTGCCAGTAGTATAGGAGGGGGAGACAATCAGCCCCAGCATTTT. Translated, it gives CASSIGGGDNQPQHF.

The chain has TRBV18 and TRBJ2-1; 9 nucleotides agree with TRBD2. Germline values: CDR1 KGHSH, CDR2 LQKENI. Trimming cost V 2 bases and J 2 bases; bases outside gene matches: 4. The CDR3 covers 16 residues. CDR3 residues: CASSPNSGGTYNEQFF. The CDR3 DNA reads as TGTGCCAGCTCACCAAATAGCGGGGGTACCTACAATGAGCAGTTCTTC.

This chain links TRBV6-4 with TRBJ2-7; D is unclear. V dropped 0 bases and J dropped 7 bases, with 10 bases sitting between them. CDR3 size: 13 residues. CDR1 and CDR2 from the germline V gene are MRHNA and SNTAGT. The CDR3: CASSDSAEGEQYF. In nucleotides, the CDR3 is TGTGCCAGCAGTGACTCTGCGGAAGGGGAGCAGTACTTC.

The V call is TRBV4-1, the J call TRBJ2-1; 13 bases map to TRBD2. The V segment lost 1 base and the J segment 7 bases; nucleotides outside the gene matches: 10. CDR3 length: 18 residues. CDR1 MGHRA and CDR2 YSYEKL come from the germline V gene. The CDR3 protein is CASSQGPPTSGRFNEQFF. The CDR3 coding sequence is TGCGCCAGCAGCCAAGGGCCCCCGACTAGCGGGAGGTTTAATGAGCAGTTCTTC.

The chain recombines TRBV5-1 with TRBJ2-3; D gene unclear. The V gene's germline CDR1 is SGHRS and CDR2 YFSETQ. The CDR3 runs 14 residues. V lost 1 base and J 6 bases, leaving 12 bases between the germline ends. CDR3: CASSLNSISDTQYF. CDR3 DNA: TGCGCCAGCAGCTTGAACAGTATTTCTGATACGCAGTATTTT.

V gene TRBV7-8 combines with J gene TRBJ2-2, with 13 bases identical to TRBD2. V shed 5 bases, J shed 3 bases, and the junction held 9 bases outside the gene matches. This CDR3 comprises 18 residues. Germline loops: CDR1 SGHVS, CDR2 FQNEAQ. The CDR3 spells CASSRIRTSGSHTGELFF. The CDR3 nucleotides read TGTGCCAGCAGCCGAATACGGACTAGCGGGAGTCACACCGGGGAGCTGTTTTTT. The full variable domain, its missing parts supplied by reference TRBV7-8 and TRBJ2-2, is GAGVSQSPRYKVAKRGQDVALRCDPISGHVSLFWYQQALGQGPEFLTYFQNEAQLDKSGLPSDRFFAERPEGSVSTLKIQRTQQEDSAVYLCASSRIRTSGSHTGELFFGEGSRLTVL.

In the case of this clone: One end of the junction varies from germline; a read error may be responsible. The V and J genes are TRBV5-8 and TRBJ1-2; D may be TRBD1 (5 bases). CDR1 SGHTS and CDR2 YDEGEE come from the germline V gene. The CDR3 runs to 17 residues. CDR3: CASSHIPTGVMGYGYTF. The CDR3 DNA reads TGCGCCAGCAGCCACATCCCGACGGGGGTCATGGGGTATGGCTACACCTTC.

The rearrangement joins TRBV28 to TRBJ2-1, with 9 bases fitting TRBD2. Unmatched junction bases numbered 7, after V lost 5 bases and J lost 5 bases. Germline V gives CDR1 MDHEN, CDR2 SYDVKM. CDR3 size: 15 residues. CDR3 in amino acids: CASSRSGSWNNEQFF. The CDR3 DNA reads TGTGCCAGCAGTCGTAGCGGGAGCTGGAACAATGAGCAGTTCTTC.

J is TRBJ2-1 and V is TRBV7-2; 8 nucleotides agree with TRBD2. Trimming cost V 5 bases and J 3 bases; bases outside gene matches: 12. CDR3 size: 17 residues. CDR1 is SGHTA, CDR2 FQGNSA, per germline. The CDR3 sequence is CASSNPFLAGLYNEQFF. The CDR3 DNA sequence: TGTGCCAGCAGCAACCCATTTCTAGCGGGCCTCTACAATGAGCAGTTCTTC.

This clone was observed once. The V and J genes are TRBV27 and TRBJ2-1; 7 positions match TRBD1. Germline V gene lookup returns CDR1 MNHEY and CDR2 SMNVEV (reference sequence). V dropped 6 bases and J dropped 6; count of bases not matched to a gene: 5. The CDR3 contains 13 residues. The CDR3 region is CASRTGLANEQFF. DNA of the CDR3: TGTGCCAGCAGGACAGGGTTGGCCAATGAGCAGTTCTTC.

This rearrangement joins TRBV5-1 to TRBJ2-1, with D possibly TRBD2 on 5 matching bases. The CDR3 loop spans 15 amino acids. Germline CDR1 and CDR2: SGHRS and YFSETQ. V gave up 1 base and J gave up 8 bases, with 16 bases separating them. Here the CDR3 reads CASSLHGKAHDEQFF. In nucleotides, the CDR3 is TGCGCCAGCAGCTTGCACGGGAAGGCCCACGATGAGCAGTTCTTC.

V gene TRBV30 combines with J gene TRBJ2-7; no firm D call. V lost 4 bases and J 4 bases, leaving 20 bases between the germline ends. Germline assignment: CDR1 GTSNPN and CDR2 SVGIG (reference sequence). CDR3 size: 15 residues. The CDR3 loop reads CAWKDPRLDLYEQYF. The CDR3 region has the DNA TGTGCCTGGAAGGACCCGCGCCTTGATTTATACGAGCAGTACTTC. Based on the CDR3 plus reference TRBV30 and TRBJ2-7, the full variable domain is SQTIHQWPATLVQPVGSPLSLECTVEGTSNPNLYWYRQAAGRGLQLLFYSVGIGQISSEVPQNLSASRPQDRQFILSSKKLLLSDSGFYLCAWKDPRLDLYEQYFGPGTRLTVT.